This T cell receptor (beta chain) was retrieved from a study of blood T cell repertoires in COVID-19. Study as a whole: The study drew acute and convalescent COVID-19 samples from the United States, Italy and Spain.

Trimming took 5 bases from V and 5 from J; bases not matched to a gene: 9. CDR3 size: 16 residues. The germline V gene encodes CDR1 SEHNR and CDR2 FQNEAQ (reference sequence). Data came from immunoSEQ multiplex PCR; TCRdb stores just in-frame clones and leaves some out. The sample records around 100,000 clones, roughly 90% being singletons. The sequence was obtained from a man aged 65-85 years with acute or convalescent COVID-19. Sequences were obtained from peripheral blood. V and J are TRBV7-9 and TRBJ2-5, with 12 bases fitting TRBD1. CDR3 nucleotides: TGTGCCAGCAGCCACACCGGGACAGGGGGCGTCGAGACCCAGTACTTC. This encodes CASSHTGTGGVETQYF.